There are a few counts of the clone carrying this TCR beta chain. The record originates from a study of CD8 T cells in Susac syndrome. RNA amounts of 0.5 to 1 ug underwent reverse transcription with random hexamers. Across 54 Vbeta and 13 Jbeta, TCR beta CDR3 was amplified with immunoSEQ multiplex PCR. MiXCR, run by TCRdb on the immunoSEQ multiplex PCR reads, gives a single entry per CDR3 protein. The sample has about 120,000 distinct CDR3 sequences, roughly 90% seen once. Germline CDR1 and CDR2: SGHVS and FQNEAQ. V was pared by 5 bases and J by 3 bases, with 7 bases between. CDR3 length: 12 amino acids. Peripheral blood CD8+ and CD4+ T cells were profiled by TCR beta sequencing. Controls matched for sex and age were healthy donors. Negative magnetic isolation gave CD8+ and CD4+ cells; FACS enriched CD8+ TEMRA.

The sequence was collected from a human donor in good health. The chain combines TRBV7-8 with TRBJ1-1; D gene unclear. Input material: CD8+ T cells from PBMCs. In nucleotides, the CDR3 is TGTGCCAGCAGCCGACTCGACACTGAAGCTTTCTTT. As protein: CASSRLDTEAFF.